Shown below are 25 T cell receptor beta chains from a single sample sequenced in a study of CD8 T cells in ankylosing spondylitis. TCRdb re-derived calls from the 5' RACE reads in MiXCR, one entry per CDR3 protein. The table has over 150,000 distinct CDR3 sequences, 15% to 20% seen once; the top ten hold around 4.1%. Sequenced sample: blood, either unsorted or a sorted T cell fraction (not recorded which). These receptors all stem from a male donor aged 5-29 years with ankylosing spondylitis or in good health (not recorded which).

This clonotype was seen at least ten times. The V and J genes are TRBV6-2 or TRBV6-3 and TRBJ2-1, with D perhaps assigned TRBD1 or TRBD2 (5 bases each). The germline gives CDR1 MNHEY, CDR2 SVGEGT. This CDR3 contains 15 residues. V lost 8 bases, J lost 7 bases, and 21 bases lay in between. CDR3 loop: CASQPLGRVWNEQFF. The CDR3 DNA reads as TGTGCCAGCCAACCCTTGGGGCGGGTTTGGAATGAGCAGTTCTTC.

The chain employs TRBV29-1 and TRBJ2-1; tentative D call: TRBD1 (5 bases). The V and J ends lost 4 bases and 10 bases respectively, with 20 bases between them. The CDR3 length is 14 residues. Germline V gene sequence: CDR1 SQVTM, CDR2 ANQGSEA. CDR3 protein: CSVVGLSRGREQFF. The CDR3 coding sequence is TGCAGCGTTGTGGGGTTGTCTAGGGGCAGGGAGCAGTTCTTC.

The V and J genes are TRBV20-1 and TRBJ1-3; 7 positions agree with TRBD1. Germline V gene sequence: CDR1 DFQATT, CDR2 SNEGSKA (reference sequence). The CDR3 has 12 amino acids. The ends lost 5 bases at V and 8 bases at J; junction bases unmatched: 6. CDR3 bases: TGCAGTGCTCCGGACAGGCAGGACACCATATATTTT. It specifies CSAPDRQDTIYF.

At least ten counts were recorded for this clonotype. This chain links TRBV12-3 or TRBV12-4 with TRBJ2-5; D remains ambiguous. With 5 bases removed from V and 4 bases from J, the gap between germline ends came to 8 bases. The CDR3 runs 12 residues. The DNA for the CDR3 is TGTGCCAGCAGTCCTATCGGAGAGACCCAGTACTTC. Its translation: CASSPIGETQYF.

Many counts were recorded for this clonotype. The rearrangement joins TRBV9 to TRBJ2-1; 8 nucleotides align to TRBD2. Germline V lookup: CDR1 SGDLS, CDR2 YYNGEE. The CDR3 has 15 amino acids. J gave up 4 bases and V 4 bases, and 7 bases lay outside the gene matches. CDR3 DNA sequence: TGTGCCAGCAGCCCATTGACTAGCGCGTACAATGAGCAGTTCTTC. Translation: CASSPLTSAYNEQFF.

This clonotype was picked up many times. This chain links TRBV12-3 or TRBV12-4 with TRBJ2-7, with D unclear. Deletions cut 5 bases from V and 4 bases from J, with 12 bases between. The CDR3 consists of 13 residues. The CDR3 bases are TGTGCCAGCAGTAACAGTCCCGTATACGAGCAGTACTTC. Protein product: CASSNSPVYEQYF.

This clonotype has ten or more counts. This sequence joins TRBV9 and TRBJ2-7; 9 bases match TRBD2. CDR1 is SGDLS and CDR2 is YYNGEE in the germline V gene. The V segment lost 0 bases and the J segment 1 base; nucleotides outside the gene matches: 2. The CDR3 sequence is 15 residues long. The CDR3 sequence is CASSVGLAGSYEQYF. CDR3 in DNA: TGTGCCAGCAGCGTAGGTCTAGCGGGGTCCTACGAGCAGTACTTC.

This clonotype was seen ten or more times. The V call is TRBV20-1, the J call TRBJ2-7; tentative D call: TRBD1 (5 bases). V was pared by 3 bases and J by 6 bases, with 12 bases between. Germline V gene sequence: CDR1 DFQATT, CDR2 SNEGSKA (reference sequence). The CDR3 is 12 amino acids. The CDR3 loop reads CSASRVGSEQYF. The CDR3 DNA reads as TGCAGTGCTAGCAGGGTGGGTTCCGAGCAGTACTTC.

This clonotype was recorded a few times. The J gene is TRBJ1-4, the V gene TRBV20-1, with a weak D call TRBD1 (5 bases). Trimming took off 6 bases at V and 7 bases at J, with 15 bases between the two ends. The CDR3 spans 13 residues. From germline, CDR1 is DFQATT and CDR2 SNEGSKA (reference sequence). CDR3 nucleotide sequence: TGCAGTGCAGCAGAGGGGCGAAGTGAAAAACTGTTTTTT. Amino acids: CSAAEGRSEKLFF.

This clonotype was seen ten or more times. The chain combines TRBV29-1 with TRBJ2-1, with 9 bases that match TRBD2. The germline gives CDR1 SQVTM, CDR2 ANQGSEA. The CDR3 runs to 15 residues. J gave up 1 base and V 6 bases, and 7 bases lay outside the gene matches. CDR3 amino acids: CSVSPLAGSYNEQFF. The DNA for the CDR3 is TGCAGCGTCTCCCCCCTAGCGGGATCCTACAATGAGCAGTTCTTC.

This clonotype was seen at least ten times. The chain joins TRBV20-1 to TRBJ1-5; D is ambiguous. Germline V gene sequence: CDR1 DFQATT, CDR2 SNEGSKA (reference sequence). The CDR3 length is 12 residues. V was shortened by 3 bases and J by 4 bases, with 7 bases between the two germline ends. The CDR3 reads CSASGKNQPQHF. CDR3 nucleotide sequence: TGCAGTGCTAGTGGCAAGAATCAGCCCCAGCATTTT.

This clonotype came up many times. The chain is built from TRBV24-1 and TRBJ2-1, with TRBD2 matching 10 bases. Germline CDR1 is KGHDR and CDR2 is SFDVKD. The CDR3 consists of 16 residues. V lost 1 base and J lost 8; bases outside the gene matches: 7. The CDR3 here is CATSDFGLAGVHEQFF. DNA of the CDR3: TGTGCCACCAGTGATTTCGGCCTAGCGGGAGTCCATGAGCAGTTCTTC.

V usage is TRBV15 and J usage is TRBJ2-5, with D possibly TRBD2 on 6 matching bases. The CDR3 covers 15 residues. Trimming cost V 0 bases and J 2 bases, with 10 bases left between them. Germline V gene sequence: CDR1 LNHNV, CDR2 YYDKDF (reference sequence). Written as DNA, the CDR3 is TGTGCCACCAGCAGAGATCGCCGGGAGCAAGAGACCCAGTACTTC. Translated, it gives CATSRDRREQETQYF.

This clonotype was counted at least ten times. The rearrangement links TRBV5-1 to TRBJ2-3, with TRBD2 matching over 15 bases. Germline V CDR1 and CDR2: SGHRS, YFSETQ. V gave up 3 bases and J gave up 6 bases; unmatched junction bases: 5. CDR3 length: 16 amino acids. The CDR3, as DNA: TGCGCCAGCAGCTACGGACTAGCGGGAGGGCCGGATACGCAGTATTTT. It translates to CASSYGLAGGPDTQYF.

This clonotype appeared many times. The chain uses TRBV11-2 and TRBJ2-2; maybe TRBD1 (5 bases). Germline-derived CDR1 and CDR2 are SGHAT and FQNNGV. The V and J ends lost 3 bases and 2 bases respectively, with 13 bases between them. This CDR3 spans 16 amino acids. The CDR3 coding sequence is TGTGCCAGCAGCTTTCCCCCAGGGATAAACACCGGGGAGCTGTTTTTT. Amino acid sequence: CASSFPPGINTGELFF.

The V call is TRBV29-1, the J call TRBJ2-1; 13 positions match TRBD2. There are 15 residues in the CDR3. Germline trimming cut 7 bases from V and 5 bases from J; bases unmatched to any gene: 8. The germline V gene has CDR1 SQVTM and CDR2 ANQGSEA. In DNA, the CDR3 is TGCAGCGCGTCGGGACTAGCGGGGCCAAACAATGAGCAGTTCTTC. As protein: CSASGLAGPNNEQFF.

This clonotype appeared many times. The genes are TRBV20-1 and TRBJ2-7; D might be TRBD1 or TRBD2, each matching 7 bases. The CDR3 has 17 amino acids. The germline gives CDR1 DFQATT, CDR2 SNEGSKA (reference sequence). V lost 6 bases and J lost 6, with 30 bases in between. In DNA, the CDR3 is TGCAGTGCCAAAGACCTCTCTCTGAGGGGGCCGGGAGGCGAGCAGTACGTC. It specifies CSAKDLSLRGPGGEQYV.

The table lists this clonotype with many counts. The CDR3 sequence is CASSFDRNQPQHF. Written as DNA, the CDR3 is TGTGCCAGCAGCTTCGACCGCAATCAGCCCCAGCATTTT. The chain combines TRBV7-2 with TRBJ1-5; D not certain. Germline V gene sequence: CDR1 SGHTA, CDR2 FQGNSA. This CDR3 has 13 residues. V gave up 3 bases and J gave up 2 bases, with 5 bases separating them.

This clonotype appeared many times. This chain connects TRBV11-2 to TRBJ2-2; 9 nucleotides agree with TRBD2. Germline V gene data show CDR1 as SGHAT and CDR2 as FQNNGV. The V and J ends lost 1 base and 4 bases, in that order; junction bases with no gene match: 16. The CDR3 is made up of 20 amino acids. The chain's CDR3 is CASSLVKWGREGLSTGELFF. The CDR3 nucleotides read TGTGCCAGCAGCTTAGTAAAATGGGGGCGGGAGGGCCTGAGCACCGGGGAGCTGTTTTTT.

This clonotype was found many times. The rearrangement uses TRBV12-3 or TRBV12-4 and TRBJ2-1, with D perhaps matching TRBD2 (5 bases). V was cut by 0 bases and J by 9 bases, with 15 bases left in between. CDR3 size: 15 residues. In nucleotides, the CDR3 is TGTGCCAGCAGTTTAGCGGTCCAACGCCGGGGTGAGCAGTTCTTC. Its translation: CASSLAVQRRGEQFF.

The rearrangement joins TRBV29-1 to TRBJ1-2, with TRBD1 matching over 8 bases. Germline lookup yields CDR1 SQVTM and CDR2 ANQGSEA. J gave up 8 bases and V 8 bases, and 13 bases lay outside the gene matches. This CDR3 is built from 13 residues. Here the CDR3 reads CSLSEDRVSGYTF. In DNA, the CDR3 is TGCAGCCTCTCGGAGGACAGGGTGAGCGGCTACACCTTC.

This clonotype was observed at least ten times. CDR3 sequence (DNA): TGCAGCGTTTCTAAAAGATTAGCGGGAGGAAGCACCGGGGAGCTGTTTTTT. It translates to CSVSKRLAGGSTGELFF. This sequence joins TRBV29-1 and TRBJ2-2; 10 bases are a match to TRBD2. Germline trimming cut 5 bases from V and 4 bases from J; bases unmatched to any gene: 13. This CDR3 has 17 residues. Germline assignment: CDR1 SQVTM and CDR2 ANQGSEA.

The table lists this clonotype with many counts. The chain couples TRBV29-1 to TRBJ2-3, with TRBD2 matching over 10 bases. The CDR3 length is 15 residues. Germline CDR1 is SQVTM and CDR2 is ANQGSEA. V lost 2 bases, J lost 5 bases, and 7 bases stayed unmatched. CDR3 in amino acids: CSVEFASGSGDTQYF. CDR3 DNA sequence: TGCAGCGTTGAATTTGCTAGCGGGAGTGGAGATACGCAGTATTTT.

The chain carries TRBV20-1 and TRBJ2-5; a weak D match, TRBD2 (6 bases). Germline V gene lookup returns CDR1 DFQATT and CDR2 SNEGSKA (reference sequence). The CDR3 totals 13 residues. The V end was cut by 5 bases, the J end by 7 bases, with 17 bases between. The CDR3 DNA sequence: TGCAGTGCTCCTCCGACTAGTTTGGTGACCCAGTACTTC. Protein: CSAPPTSLVTQYF.

This clonotype occurred many times. CDR3: CASSPGGGLGPQHF. The CDR3 nucleotides read TGTGCCAGCAGCCCGGGGGGGGGCTTGGGTCCCCAGCATTTT. V is TRBV7-9 and J is TRBJ1-5; maybe TRBD1 (6 bases). The CDR3 sequence is 14 residues long. V lost 5 bases to trimming and J lost 10 bases, with 18 bases between them. Germline CDR1 reads SEHNR; CDR2 reads FQNEAQ (reference sequence).